This T cell receptor beta chain was found in a study of T cell responses to AZD1222 COVID-19 vaccine. This CDR3 has 14 residues. Looked up from germline, CDR1 is MNHEY and CDR2 is SVGAGI. Trimming pared 0 bases from V and 7 bases from J, leaving 7 bases between. Using immunoSEQ multiplex PCR, the repertoire was profiled, and TCRdb retains in-frame clones only, with some absent. The sample contains about 130,000 clones, around 92% of which appear only once. Study findings and constraints: Donors were chiefly white British, with a greater number of females, and clonal diversity was perhaps underestimated.

Remarks on this clone: Its antigen is unidentified.

The chain is built from TRBV6-5 and TRBJ1-6; D gene ambiguous. The clonotype was recovered from an adult in good health. The sample consisted of peripheral blood, taken on day 0 of AZD1222 vaccination. The CDR3 DNA reads TGTGCCAGCAGTTACTCAGAGGGCAATTCACCCCTCCACTTT. It encodes CASSYSEGNSPLHF.